The 30 T cell receptor beta chains in this list originate from one sample, sequenced in a study of blood T cell repertoires in COVID-19. Using immunoSEQ multiplex PCR, the repertoire was profiled, and TCRdb retains in-frame clones only, with some absent. The sample consists of roughly 260,000 clones, 91% of them appearing once. Sequenced sample: peripheral blood. The receptor source for this set is a person aged 18-35 years with COVID-19, enrolled during active disease.

V is TRBV24-1 and J is TRBJ2-2; tentative D call: TRBD2 (6 bases). This CDR3 has 17 amino acids. With 1 base removed from V and 4 bases from J, the gap between germline ends came to 15 bases. From germline, CDR1 is KGHDR and CDR2 SFDVKD. The CDR3: CATSDFGTLPSTGELFF. The CDR3 DNA reads as TGTGCCACCAGTGATTTCGGGACTCTCCCTTCCACCGGGGAGCTGTTTTTT.

This sequence joins TRBV19 and TRBJ2-1; D call uncertain. V was pared by 0 bases and J by 7 bases, with 7 bases between. CDR3 length equals 13 residues. The germline CDR1 and CDR2 sequences are LNHDA and SQIVND (reference sequence). Written as DNA, the CDR3 is TGTGCCAGTAGTATAGATAGATGGAATGAGCAGTTCTTC. Translation: CASSIDRWNEQFF.

The chain carries TRBV29-1 and TRBJ2-1; no definite D call. Germline lookup yields CDR1 SQVTM and CDR2 ANQGSEA. The CDR3 totals 12 residues. The V end was cut by 2 bases, the J end by 9 bases, with 11 bases between. Here the CDR3 DNA reads TGCAGCGTTGAATTAGTGTTCGGTGAGCAGTTCTTC. Translation gives CSVELVFGEQFF.

J is TRBJ2-5 and V is TRBV6-5; weak D call: TRBD1 (6 bases). This CDR3 has 14 amino acids. Germline assignment: CDR1 MNHEY and CDR2 SVGAGI. Trimming took off 6 bases at V and 0 bases at J, with 11 bases between the two ends. CDR3 sequence reads: CASSLGQNQETQYF. The CDR3 region has the DNA TGTGCCAGCAGCCTAGGACAGAACCAAGAGACCCAGTACTTC.

The chain employs TRBV7-9 and TRBJ2-2; maybe TRBD2 (5 bases). Trimming shortened V by 5 bases and J by 2 bases, and 12 bases separated the two germline ends. This CDR3 is 15 amino acids long. Germline values: CDR1 SEHNR, CDR2 FQNEAQ (reference sequence). The CDR3 DNA reads TGTGCCAGCAGCCGGACTGGACCAAACACCGGGGAGCTGTTTTTT. This gives the protein CASSRTGPNTGELFF.

The chain employs TRBV7-2 and TRBJ2-1; 8 positions agree with TRBD2. The V and J ends lost 5 bases and 4 bases, in that order; junction bases with no gene match: 16. The CDR3 consists of 18 residues. Germline CDR1 SGHTA, CDR2 FQGNSA. CDR3 in amino acids: CASSLRGIREGLYNEQFF. CDR3 DNA sequence: TGTGCCAGCAGCCTTCGGGGAATTCGGGAGGGCCTATACAATGAGCAGTTCTTC.

The CDR3 loop is CASSLGTQESGNTIYF. DNA for the CDR3: TGCGCCAGCAGCTTGGGAACACAGGAATCTGGAAACACCATATATTTT. The chain joins TRBV5-1 to TRBJ1-3; tentatively, D is TRBD1 (5 bases). Trimming shortened V by 0 bases and J by 1 base, and 11 bases separated the two germline ends. This CDR3 contains 16 residues. Germline V CDR1 and CDR2: SGHRS, YFSETQ.

CDR3 sequence: CATSDWGTSGSREQFF. Written as DNA, the CDR3 is TGTGCCACCAGTGATTGGGGGACTAGCGGGAGTCGTGAGCAGTTCTTC. The chain recombines TRBV24-1 with TRBJ2-1, with 14 bases fitting TRBD2. There are 16 residues in the CDR3. J was trimmed by 9 bases and V by 2 bases; bases with no gene match: 5. Per the germline V gene, CDR1 is KGHDR and CDR2 is SFDVKD.

The rearrangement joins TRBV2 to TRBJ1-2; D is unclear. This CDR3 has 12 residues. Between the trimmed V and J ends, which lost 5 bases and 8 bases, there was a span of 12 bases. CDR1 is SNHLY, CDR2 FYNNEI, per germline. For the CDR3, the DNA is TGTGCCAGCAGTCGCCGGGAGGGAGGCTACACCTTC. This sequence encodes CASSRREGGYTF. The full variable domain, in which reference TRBV2 and TRBJ1-2 provide the parts outside the CDR3, is EPEVTQTPSHQVTQMGQEVILRCVPISNHLYFYWYRQILGQKVEFLVSFYNNEISEKSEIFDDQFSVERPDGSNFTLKIRSTKLEDSAMYFCASSRREGGYTFGSGTRLTVV.

With respect to this clone: The missing conserved phenylalanine or tryptophan at the end of this CDR3 makes a read error likely. It is unclear where the CDR3 begins or ends on the DNA, so no DNA is shown, and the CDR3 is as TCRdb lists it. The chain carries TRBV2 and TRBJ1-2; TRBD1, the D gene given by the table, was not confirmed from the DNA. The CDR3 has 8 residues if both end residues are counted. The germline gives CDR1 SNHLY, CDR2 FYNNEI. The CDR3: CASSVAGT.

The rearrangement links TRBV20-1 to TRBJ2-5, with a weak D call TRBD2 (5 bases). Trimming left V 3 bases short and J 2 bases short, with 10 bases between. The CDR3 sequence is 13 residues long. CDR1 DFQATT and CDR2 SNEGSKA come from the germline V gene (reference sequence). CDR3 sequence: CSASWSGQETQYF. The CDR3 DNA follows: TGCAGTGCTAGTTGGAGCGGTCAAGAGACCCAGTACTTC.

The chain joins TRBV7-2 to TRBJ2-7, with D perhaps TRBD2 (5 bases). V lost 5 bases and J 0 bases, leaving 11 bases between the germline ends. Germline CDR1 SGHTA, CDR2 FQGNSA. The CDR3 contains 14 residues. CDR3 sequence reads: CASSPGRGSYEQYF. The DNA of the CDR3 is TGTGCCAGCAGCCCTGGACGGGGCTCCTACGAGCAGTACTTC.

CDR3 residues: CASSLGETDSTDTQYF. The CDR3 coding sequence is TGTGCCAGCAGTTTAGGCGAGACAGATAGCACAGATACGCAGTATTTT. The chain recombines TRBV28 with TRBJ2-3; TRBD1 might be the D (5 bases). V was pared by 2 bases and J by 0 bases, with 12 bases between. Germline CDR1 reads MDHEN; CDR2 reads SYDVKM. This CDR3 has 16 amino acids.

This sequence joins TRBV27 and TRBJ2-5; TRBD2 matches at 7 bases. CDR3 length equals 15 residues. V was pared by 6 bases and J by 1 base, with 8 bases of the junction left unmatched. CDR1 is MNHEY, CDR2 SMNVEV, per germline (reference sequence). The CDR3 nucleotides are TGTGCCAGCAGCCCCTCTGCGGGAGTCCAAGAGACCCAGTACTTC. Translation gives CASSPSAGVQETQYF.

CDR3 sequence: CATSDPSGGETQYF. CDR3 nucleotides: TGTGCCACCAGTGACCCTAGCGGGGGAGAGACCCAGTACTTC. V usage is TRBV24-1 and J usage is TRBJ2-5; 10 bases line up with TRBD2. Trimming cost V 4 bases and J 4 bases; bases outside gene matches: 2. The CDR3 has 14 residues. Germline lookup yields CDR1 KGHDR and CDR2 SFDVKD.

The chain employs TRBV7-8 and TRBJ2-5; no clear D. The CDR3 is made up of 20 amino acids. From germline, CDR1 is SGHVS and CDR2 FQNEAQ. V was shortened by 4 bases and J by 3 bases, with 30 bases between the two germline ends. The CDR3 coding sequence is TGTGCCAGCAGCTCAAGCCGGATCCCACGCGGATCGTCATCAGAAGAGACCCAGTACTTC. Encoded protein: CASSSSRIPRGSSSEETQYF.

The chain employs TRBV7-2 and TRBJ1-2; D gene unclear. The V gene's germline CDR1 is SGHTA and CDR2 FQGNSA. Trimming removed 3 bases at V and 7 bases at J, with 9 bases between. There are 12 residues in the CDR3. CDR3 sequence (DNA): TGTGCCAGCAGCTTTCAAACTATTGGCTACACCTTC. Protein product: CASSFQTIGYTF.

In nucleotides, the CDR3 is TGCGCCAGCAGTGAGTCGTCAGGGTATGCGTACGAGCAGTACTTC. Translating gives CASSESSGYAYEQYF. This chain uses TRBV10-2 with TRBJ2-7; the D gene is possibly TRBD1 (5 bases). The germline V and J ends were trimmed by 0 bases and 4 bases, with 13 bases remaining between them. The length of the CDR3 is 15 residues. CDR1 and CDR2 from the germline V gene are WSHSY and SAAADI.

This clone has only one observation. The CDR3 region has the DNA TGCAGCGTGCTATTAGATTCAAGAGGAAACACCATATATTTT. Encoded protein: CSVLLDSRGNTIYF. The chain carries TRBV29-1 and TRBJ1-3; D is unresolved. Germline CDR1 reads SQVTM; CDR2 reads ANQGSEA. Between the trimmed V and J ends, which lost 6 bases and 4 bases, there was a span of 16 bases. The CDR3 is 14 residues long.

This chain connects TRBV15 to TRBJ2-5, with a weak D call TRBD2 (6 bases). V shed 1 base and J shed 5 bases, with 14 bases lying between them. Per the germline V gene, CDR1 is LNHNV and CDR2 is YYDKDF (reference sequence). This CDR3 has 15 amino acids. CDR3 sequence reads: CATSRGGLAVETQYF. The CDR3 DNA follows: TGTGCCACCAGCAGAGGGGGACTTGCAGTCGAGACCCAGTACTTC.

This clone was detected only once. The rearrangement links TRBV6-5 to TRBJ2-3, with a weak D call TRBD2 (5 bases). CDR1 and CDR2 from the germline V gene are MNHEY and SVGAGI. The CDR3 length is 15 residues. V shed 2 bases and J shed 1 base, with 10 bases lying between them. The CDR3 loop is CASSYNFGGTDTQYF. CDR3 nucleotide sequence: TGTGCCAGCAGTTACAACTTCGGGGGCACAGATACGCAGTATTTT.

This chain uses TRBV5-1 with TRBJ1-1, with 9 positions matching TRBD1. The CDR3 extends over 14 amino acids. The germline V gene has CDR1 SGHRS and CDR2 YFSETQ. With V trimmed by 3 bases and J by 4 bases, 4 bases remained unmatched. The CDR3 protein is CASSSWDRATEAFF. CDR3 DNA sequence: TGCGCCAGCAGCTCCTGGGACAGGGCCACTGAAGCTTTCTTT.

In regard to this clone: Other DNA sequences in the same sample also yield this CDR3. The chain has TRBV5-4 and TRBJ2-7, with D perhaps matching TRBD2 (6 bases). CDR1 and CDR2 (germline): SGHNT, YYREEE (reference sequence). Trimming stripped 3 bases from V and 0 bases from J, with 10 bases between. The CDR3 is made up of 14 amino acids. The DNA for the CDR3 is TGTGCCAGCAGCTCGACCGGGAGCTCCTACGAGCAGTACTTC. It is translated as CASSSTGSSYEQYF.

The chain has TRBV7-2 and TRBJ2-1; 10 bases align to TRBD2. The junction had 6 bases not matched to a gene; V was cut back by 1 base and J by 3 bases. The CDR3 spans 17 residues. CDR1 and CDR2 (germline): SGHTA, FQGNSA. CDR3 region: CASSLDRGTSVYNEQFF. CDR3 DNA: TGTGCCAGCAGCTTAGACAGGGGGACTAGCGTCTACAATGAGCAGTTCTTC.

The chain has TRBV24-1 and TRBJ2-2; 7 nucleotides line up with TRBD2. The junction had 7 bases not matched to a gene; V was cut back by 4 bases and J by 3 bases. The CDR3 is 16 residues long. CDR1 and CDR2 from the germline V gene are KGHDR and SFDVKD. CDR3: CATSETTSSDTGELFF. The CDR3 region has the DNA TGTGCCACCAGTGAAACGACTAGCTCGGACACCGGGGAGCTGTTTTTT.

This clone has a handful of counts. The chain carries TRBV24-1 and TRBJ2-7, with 7 bases identical to TRBD2. CDR1 KGHDR and CDR2 SFDVKD come from the germline V gene. This CDR3 has 12 residues. V shed 11 bases, J shed 7 bases, and the junction held 10 bases outside the gene matches. CDR3 sequence: CAIGGRRREQYF. The CDR3 nucleotides read TGTGCCATAGGCGGGAGACGGAGAGAGCAGTACTTC.

The rearrangement joins TRBV18 to TRBJ1-1, with D perhaps TRBD1 (6 bases). The CDR3 runs to 14 residues. The V end was cut by 6 bases, the J end by 0 bases, with 11 bases between. The germline V gene encodes CDR1 KGHSH and CDR2 LQKENI. In DNA, the CDR3 is TGTGCCAGCTCCGTCACAGGGATGAACACTGAAGCTTTCTTT. Residues: CASSVTGMNTEAFF.

The CDR3 reads CASSSSGPAYEQYF. Written as DNA, the CDR3 is TGTGCCAGCTCATCTAGCGGACCGGCCTACGAGCAGTACTTC. This chain links TRBV18 with TRBJ2-7, with 7 bases identical to TRBD2. The CDR3 has 14 residues. Germline values: CDR1 KGHSH, CDR2 LQKENI. Trimming cost V 5 bases and J 2 bases; bases outside gene matches: 6.

This clone was observed a handful of times. The CDR3 region has the DNA TGTGCTAGTGGTTTGACAGGGGCCGCCGGGGAGCTGTTTTTT. As protein: CASGLTGAAGELFF. The chain joins TRBV12-5 to TRBJ2-2; 7 bases map to TRBD1. In germline, CDR1 is LGHNT, CDR2 FRNRAP. The CDR3 spans 14 residues. The trim removed 2 bases at V and 6 bases at J, leaving 3 bases unmatched.

The rearrangement links TRBV9 to TRBJ2-5, with TRBD2 matching 14 bases. V shed 0 bases, J shed 2 bases, and the junction held 3 bases outside the gene matches. Germline CDR1 is SGDLS and CDR2 is YYNGEE. The CDR3 extends over 17 amino acids. CDR3 DNA sequence: TGTGCCAGCAGCGTAGGAGGGACTAGCGGGGGACAAGAGACCCAGTACTTC. Protein: CASSVGGTSGGQETQYF.